This entry lists 15 T cell receptor beta chains sequenced from one sample in a study of blood T cells in healthy people across ages. The use of a sample-barcoded 5' primer and a J-beta primer mix characterized a second PCR of 7 to 11 cycles. Each CDR3 protein gets one entry after TCRdb re-called the 5' RACE reads with MiXCR. The sample carries about 830,000 distinct CDR3 sequences, about 59% recorded once. Material: blood. These receptors originate from a man aged 25 to 40 in good health.

The rearrangement links TRBV10-1 to TRBJ2-1, with D perhaps TRBD2 (5 bases). This CDR3 region has 14 residues. Germline V CDR1 and CDR2: WNHNN, SYGVQD (reference sequence). Between the trimmed V and J ends, which lost 6 bases and 6 bases, there was a span of 15 bases. The CDR3 reads CASSRRADSNEQFF. The CDR3 DNA follows: TGCGCCAGCAGCAGACGAGCGGATTCCAATGAGCAGTTCTTC.

This chain joins TRBV6-2 or TRBV6-3 and TRBJ2-5; possible D gene TRBD2, 6 bases. V was shortened by 1 base and J by 2 bases, with 11 bases between the two germline ends. This CDR3 has 15 residues. Germline values: CDR1 MNHEY, CDR2 SVGEGT. The CDR3, as DNA: TGTGCCAGCAGTTACTTCTGGGGGGAACAAGAGACCCAGTACTTC. Amino acids: CASSYFWGEQETQYF.

The CDR3 coding sequence is TGTGCCAGCAGTTCGGCGGGGAAAGAGACCCAGTACTTC. Translation: CASSSAGKETQYF. The rearrangement links TRBV28 to TRBJ2-5, with D possibly TRBD2 on 6 matching bases. The CDR3 contains 13 residues. CDR1 MDHEN and CDR2 SYDVKM come from the germline V gene. V gave up 4 bases and J gave up 3 bases, with 9 bases separating them.

As to this clonotype: A much larger clone differs from this one at a single base, so this may be a read error. The rearrangement uses TRBV6-6 and TRBJ2-7; TRBD2 aligns across 7 bases. Unmatched junction bases numbered 8, after V lost 5 bases and J lost 4 bases. The germline gives CDR1 MNHNY, CDR2 SVGAGI (reference sequence). This CDR3 region has 14 residues. In nucleotides, the CDR3 is TGTGCCAGCAGTGCGGTAGCTAGCGGATACGAGCAGTACTTC. Protein product: CASSAVASGYEQYF.

The chain employs TRBV5-1 and TRBJ2-2, with 8 bases matching TRBD1. Germline V CDR1 and CDR2: SGHRS, YFSETQ. J was trimmed by 1 base and V by 7 bases; bases with no gene match: 6. The CDR3 has 15 residues. The CDR3 reads CASGQTGENTGELFF. The CDR3 DNA reads as TGCGCCAGCGGGCAGACAGGGGAGAACACCGGGGAGCTGTTTTTT.

The chain joins TRBV20-1 to TRBJ1-1; D perhaps matches TRBD1 (5 bases). This CDR3 is 15 amino acids long. Germline V gene sequence: CDR1 DFQATT, CDR2 SNEGSKA (reference sequence). V shed 1 base and J shed 4 bases, with 16 bases lying between them. The CDR3, as DNA: TGCAGTGCTAGAGTTTCCCCGGGGAGGGGCACTGAAGCTTTCTTT. Its protein product is CSARVSPGRGTEAFF.

The rearrangement joins TRBV5-1 to TRBJ2-4, with 8 bases aligning to TRBD1. With the DNA end fitting TRBJ2-5 better, the J assignment may be wrong. The CDR3 has 15 residues. CDR1 and CDR2 (germline): SGHRS, YFSETQ. As DNA, the CDR3 is TGCGCCAGCAGCCCCCTGACAGGGGAGCAAGAGACCCAGTACTTC. Amino acids: CASSPLTGEQETQYF.

The chain links TRBV12-3 or TRBV12-4 to TRBJ1-6; a possible D gene is TRBD1 (6 bases). CDR3 length equals 13 residues. Between the trimmed V and J ends, which lost 6 bases and 4 bases, there was a span of 7 bases. CDR3 bases: TGTGCCAGCAGGACAGGTTATAATTCACCCCTCCACTTT. It encodes CASRTGYNSPLHF.

The V gene is TRBV13, the J gene TRBJ2-7; D ambiguous. This CDR3 is built from 14 residues. Trimming stripped 4 bases from V and 2 bases from J, with 12 bases between. Per germline, CDR1 PRHDT and CDR2 FYEKMQ (reference sequence). The chain's CDR3 is CASSSGNTPYEQYF. The CDR3 nucleotides are TGTGCCAGCAGCTCTGGGAATACCCCCTACGAGCAGTACTTC.

The chain carries TRBV10-3 and TRBJ1-2; D gene unclear. The CDR3 sequence is 17 residues long. The germline CDR1 and CDR2 sequences are ENHRY and SYGVKD. V shed 4 bases and J shed 0 bases, with 18 bases lying between them. Here the CDR3 DNA reads TGTGCCATCAGTGGCAGGCCATCCGAGGAAGCTAACTATGGCTACACCTTC. Its translation is CAISGRPSEEANYGYTF.

The V gene is TRBV28, the J gene TRBJ2-5, with D unresolved. Germline CDR1 and CDR2: MDHEN and SYDVKM. CDR3 length: 16 residues. Trimming pared 7 bases from V and 0 bases from J, leaving 18 bases between. The CDR3 loop reads CASNPTGQVYQETQYF. CDR3 in DNA: TGTGCCAGCAACCCCACCGGGCAAGTGTACCAAGAGACCCAGTACTTC. The whole variable domain, filled in from reference TRBV28 and TRBJ2-5, reads DVKVTQSSRYLVKRTGEKVFLECVQDMDHENMFWYRQDPGLGLRLIYFSYDVKMKEKGDIPEGYSVSREKKERFSLILESASTNQTSMYLCASNPTGQVYQETQYFGPGTRLLVL.

V usage is TRBV7-9 and J usage is TRBJ1-6; no reliable D call. V lost 1 base, J lost 8 bases, and 9 bases lay in between. Germline V gene sequence: CDR1 SEHNR, CDR2 FQNEAQ (reference sequence). The CDR3 runs 14 residues. The CDR3 sequence is CASSLGHLDSPLHF. DNA for the CDR3: TGTGCCAGCAGCTTAGGCCACCTTGATTCACCCCTCCACTTT.

Written as DNA, the CDR3 is TGTGCCAGCAGACTACAACAGGGGGCCTCTTGGGAGACCCAGTACTTC. Translated: CASRLQQGASWETQYF. The chain joins TRBV3-1 to TRBJ2-5; 9 nucleotides align to TRBD1. The V gene's germline CDR1 is LGHDT and CDR2 YNNKEL (reference sequence). Trimming at V came to 6 bases and at J to 5 bases, leaving 13 bases not matched to a gene. CDR3 size: 16 residues.

The CDR3 reads CAITGRPGSYNEQFF. As DNA, the CDR3 is TGTGCCATCACCGGACGGCCTGGGTCCTACAATGAGCAGTTCTTC. The chain joins TRBV10-3 to TRBJ2-1; D is unresolved. Germline lookup yields CDR1 ENHRY and CDR2 SYGVKD. The CDR3 spans 15 residues. The V and J ends lost 7 bases and 1 base respectively, with 14 bases between them.

The CDR3 protein is CASSWTSGPFYEQYF. The DNA for the CDR3 is TGCGCCAGCAGTTGGACTAGCGGTCCCTTCTACGAGCAGTACTTC. V gene TRBV5-1 combines with J gene TRBJ2-7, with 10 positions matching TRBD2. With V trimmed by 5 bases and J by 3 bases, 8 bases remained unmatched. CDR1 is SGHRS, CDR2 YFSETQ, per germline. The CDR3 sequence is 15 residues long.